In this sample, the clone carrying this T cell receptor beta chain turned up many times. The entry originates in a study of T cells after yellow fever vaccination. Findings of the study overall: Peak timing came faster in the weaker secondary response, day 5 versus 15.

TCRdb itself ran the 5' RACE reads through MiXCR, one entry per CDR3 protein. The table lists 100,000 or so distinct CDR3 sequences, under 9% of them singletons, with 16% in the top ten. The CDR3 is 15 residues long. The ends were cut back, 6 bases at V and 10 bases at J, with 23 bases in the middle. The TCR sequence derives from a man between 18 and 29 years old who received the YFV17D yellow fever vaccine. This sample comprised CD8+ T cells not binding an NS4B(214-222) dextramer, sorted from PBMCs, obtained approximately 16 days after the first yellow fever vaccination. The chain joins TRBV12-3 or TRBV12-4 to TRBJ2-3; the D gene is possibly TRBD1 (6 bases). CDR3 in amino acids: CASRLGARRNIPQYF. The CDR3 DNA is TGTGCCAGCAGGCTGGGGGCTCGCCGCAATATCCCGCAGTATTTT.